The following is a T cell receptor beta chain sequence with its context. Authors' analysis steps: Filtering differed for immunoSEQ, which gave only junction sequences without quality scores. Only in-frame clones appear in the TCRdb table, and some are missing; sequencing was by immunoSEQ multiplex PCR. The DNA was the basis for D and trimming; V, J and clone size are from that table. Of about 2 million clones listed, about 95% are singletons. In the CD4+ fraction, cells were divided into CD45RA+ naive and CD45RA-negative memory subsets. The data were taken from a study of shared clonotypes between healthy human individuals. Germline V gene lookup returns CDR1 MNHEY and CDR2 SVGAGI. This CDR3 has 14 residues. Trimming cost V 8 bases and J 4 bases; bases outside gene matches: 4.

This sequence was found in a man between 18 and 35 years old in good health. Sequencing used naive CD4+ T cells sorted from blood. Subset in this sample: CD45RA+ positively selected. The rearrangement links TRBV6-5 to TRBJ2-2; 10 bases fit TRBD2. The CDR3 DNA reads TGTGCCAGCCGGAGCGGGGGGGCCACCGGGGAGCTGTTTTTT. Protein: CASRSGGATGELFF.